Listed below are T cell receptor beta chains from one sample, sequenced in a study of cytomegalovirus exposure and HLA in healthy donors. TCRdb's table, derived via immunoSEQ multiplex PCR, lists solely in-frame clones and lacks some. The sample holds 50,000 or so clones, around 94% seen once. What was sequenced was PBMCs. The source of these receptors is a man between 18 and 29 years old in good health and CMV-seronegative. CDR3s include the opening cysteine and the closing phenylalanine or tryptophan. D genes are given only for firm matches. Size is omitted from some rows. Given values are once, few, many or a class for expanded clones.

j_call d_call v_call clone_size cdr3_aa cdr3_nt
TRBJ1-1 . TRBV7-9 . CASSFGGLGTEAFF TGTGCCAGCAGCTTTGGGGGCCTGGGTACTGAAGCTTTCTTT
TRBJ2-3 . TRBV5-6 . CASSVDGLSNTDTQYF TGTGCCAGCAGCGTGGACGGACTCTCTAACACAGATACGCAGTATTTT
TRBJ2-1 . TRBV6-1 . CASSVYNEQFF TGTGCCAGCAGCGTATACAATGAGCAGTTCTTC
TRBJ2-2 TRBD2 TRBV30 . CAWSVGLAGPGELFF TGTGCCTGGAGTGTAGGCCTAGCGGGGCCCGGGGAGCTGTTTTTT
TRBJ2-1 TRBD2 TRBV5-8 . CASSPYTSGSHNEQFF TGTGCCAGCAGCCCTTATACTAGCGGGAGTCACAATGAGCAGTTCTTC
TRBJ1-1 TRBD1 TRBV4-1 . CASQSGGQVLIDTEAFF TGCGCCAGTCAATCCGGGGGACAGGTTCTAATAGACACTGAAGCTTTCTTT
TRBJ2-7 TRBD2 TRBV5-1 . CASSLRGDYEQYF TGCGCCAGCAGCTTGCGGGGGGATTACGAGCAGTACTTC
TRBJ1-4 . TRBV7-9 . CASSLEATGNEKLFF TGTGCCAGCAGCTTAGAAGCGACCGGAAATGAAAAACTGTTTTTT
TRBJ2-2 . TRBV7-2 . CASSPGVLASPGELFF TGTGCCAGCAGCCCCGGAGTCCTAGCGTCTCCCGGGGAGCTGTTTTTT
TRBJ1-1 . TRBV28 . CASSPTSGNTEAFF TGTGCCAGCAGCCCGACAAGTGGGAACACTGAAGCTTTCTTT
TRBJ2-3 TRBD2 TRBV2 once CASSQLAGGTDTQYF TGTGCCAGCAGCCAACTAGCGGGAGGTACAGATACGCAGTATTTT
TRBJ1-5 . TRBV28 . CASSIGTSLGAQHF TGTGCCAGCAGTATTGGGACTTCCCTCGGGGCCCAGCATTTT
TRBJ2-7 TRBD2 TRBV14 . CASSRLAVYEQYF TGTGCCAGCAGCCGACTAGCGGTATACGAGCAGTACTTC
TRBJ2-3 . TRBV6-6 . CASSYLSDTQYF TGTGCCAGCAGTTACTTATCGGATACGCAGTATTTT
TRBJ2-1 TRBD2 TRBV5-1 . CASSGGLAGNNEQFF TGCGCCAGCAGTGGCGGACTAGCGGGGAACAATGAGCAGTTCTTC
TRBJ1-3 . TRBV30 . CAWSERTVDSGNTIYF TGTGCCTGGAGCGAAAGGACAGTGGACTCTGGAAACACCATATATTTT
TRBJ2-2 . TRBV7-2 . CASSYRPLAGELFF TGTGCCAGCAGCTACCGGCCGCTAGCCGGGGAGCTGTTTTTT
TRBJ2-3 . TRBV10-2 . CASTSDPDTQYF TGCGCCAGCACTAGCGACCCAGATACGCAGTATTTT
TRBJ2-5 . TRBV19 . CASSPTGPGTQYF TGTGCCAGTAGCCCAACAGGGCCGGGGACCCAGTACTTC
TRBJ2-2 TRBD1 TRBV5-4 . CASSLPGQGGHTGELFF TGTGCCAGCAGCTTACCGGGACAGGGAGGTCACACCGGGGAGCTGTTTTTT
TRBJ2-7 . TRBV9 . CASSVAGGGEQYF TGTGCCAGCAGCGTAGCTGGAGGAGGCGAGCAGTACTTC
TRBJ1-5 . TRBV12-5 . CASGLVRVRQPQHF TGTGCTAGTGGTTTGGTCAGGGTTCGGCAGCCCCAGCATTTT
TRBJ1-1 . TRBV25-1 . CASKVLRIHGRYTEAFF TGTGCCAGCAAGGTTTTGCGGATCCACGGGAGATACACTGAAGCTTTCTTT
TRBJ1-1 . TRBV15 . CATSRDSSEAFF TGTGCCACCAGCAGAGATTCATCTGAAGCTTTCTTT
TRBJ1-3 . TRBV9 . CASSEGGSSGNTIYF TGTGCCAGCAGCGAGGGGGGGTCCTCTGGAAACACCATATATTTT
TRBJ2-1 TRBD2 TRBV29-1 . CSVRRVAGGDEQFF TGCAGCGTTCGCCGGGTAGCGGGAGGGGATGAGCAGTTCTTC
TRBJ2-5 . TRBV4-2 . CASSQGGASGVQETQYF TGTGCCAGCAGCCAAGGGGGGGCTAGCGGAGTTCAAGAGACCCAGTACTTC
TRBJ1-1 . TRBV6-6 . CASRHGGFDGTEAFF TGTGCCAGCAGACACGGCGGGTTTGACGGCACTGAAGCTTTCTTT
TRBJ2-1 . TRBV7-6 . CASSLGQAVNEQFF TGTGCCAGCAGCTTAGGTCAAGCGGTTAATGAGCAGTTCTTC
TRBJ1-5 . TRBV4-1 . CASSQDRVMEFPWGNQPQHF TGCGCCAGCAGCCAAGATCGCGTTATGGAGTTTCCCTGGGGCAATCAGCCCCAGCATTTT
TRBJ1-2 . TRBV5-4 . CASSYSWADGYTF TGTGCCAGCAGCTATAGTTGGGCCGATGGCTACACCTTC
TRBJ1-1 . TRBV10-3 . CAIQSSRGSVTEAFF TGTGCCATCCAAAGCAGCCGAGGTTCGGTGACTGAAGCTTTCTTT
TRBJ2-6 . TRBV19 . CASSIGLSGANVLTF TGTGCCAGTAGTATTGGCCTTTCGGGGGCCAACGTCCTGACTTTC
TRBJ1-1 . TRBV28 . CASSFSPSRFTEAFF TGTGCCAGCAGTTTTTCACCCTCCCGGTTCACTGAAGCTTTCTTT
TRBJ2-7 . TRBV9 . CASSVAPGERYEQYF TGTGCCAGCAGCGTAGCTCCGGGGGAGAGGTACGAGCAGTACTTC
TRBJ2-3 TRBD2 TRBV6-1 few CASSGLAGGPDTQYF TGTGCCAGCAGTGGACTAGCGGGAGGGCCAGATACGCAGTATTTT
TRBJ2-7 TRBD2 TRBV30 . CAWSVIGGGEQYF TGTGCCTGGAGTGTAATCGGGGGGGGCGAGCAGTACTTC
TRBJ2-1 . TRBV29-1 . CSVDQNYGNEQFF TGCAGCGTTGATCAAAACTACGGGAATGAGCAGTTCTTC
TRBJ1-5 TRBD1 TRBV28 once CASSSEPLTGLNNQPQHF TGTGCCAGCAGTTCCGAACCCCTGACAGGGCTAAACAATCAGCCCCAGCATTTT
TRBJ2-1 TRBD2 TRBV7-9 . CASSPNIPGTSGKDEQFF TGTGCCAGCAGCCCCAACATTCCCGGGACTAGCGGGAAGGATGAGCAGTTCTTC
TRBJ1-3 . TRBV5-4 . CASSYQTSGNTIYF TGTGCCAGCAGCTACCAGACAAGCGGAAACACCATATATTTT
TRBJ2-1 . TRBV7-2 . CASSLGTEYNEQFF TGTGCCAGCAGCTTAGGAACAGAATACAATGAGCAGTTCTTC
TRBJ1-1 TRBD1 TRBV18 . CASSTRTGGTEAFF TGTGCCAGCTCCACCCGGACAGGGGGGACTGAAGCTTTCTTT
TRBJ2-1 TRBD2 TRBV29-1 . CSVERGLTSGSFNEQFF TGCAGCGTGGAGAGGGGGCTGACTAGCGGGAGTTTCAATGAGCAGTTCTTC
TRBJ1-2 . TRBV28 . CASSLLAERYGYTF TGTGCCAGCAGTTTATTAGCGGAGCGATATGGCTACACCTTC
TRBJ2-2 . TRBV19 once CASKIVERNTGELFF TGTGCCAGTAAAATTGTAGAGAGAAACACCGGGGAGCTGTTTTTT
TRBJ2-1 . TRBV6-5 . CASRNPRADYNEQFF TGTGCCAGCAGAAACCCCAGGGCGGACTACAATGAGCAGTTCTTC
TRBJ2-5 TRBD2 TRBV27 . CASSLKSQREGETQYF TGTGCCAGCAGTTTAAAATCCCAGCGGGAGGGAGAGACCCAGTACTTC
TRBJ2-5 TRBD2 TRBV6-1 . CASREGTSGRWGQETQYF TGTGCCAGCAGAGAAGGGACTAGCGGGAGGTGGGGTCAAGAGACCCAGTACTTC
TRBJ2-1 . TRBV16 . CASSQPATGSAYNEQFF TGTGCCAGCAGCCAACCCGCCACCGGCTCAGCGTATAATGAGCAGTTCTTC
TRBJ2-1 TRBD2 TRBV14 once CASSQVGGLAGGQTYNEQFF TGTGCCAGCAGCCAAGTAGGCGGACTAGCGGGAGGCCAAACCTACAATGAGCAGTTCTTC
TRBJ2-1 . TRBV4-3 . CASSQVGGLAAYNEQFF TGCGCCAGCAGCCAAGTGGGGGGATTGGCGGCCTACAATGAGCAGTTCTTC
TRBJ2-5 TRBD2 TRBV30 . CAWSWGEGETQYF TGTGCCTGGAGTTGGGGGGAGGGAGAGACCCAGTACTTC
TRBJ2-3 . TRBV29-1 . CSVRAGSSADTQYF TGCAGCGTTCGGGCAGGGTCTAGCGCAGATACGCAGTATTTT
TRBJ1-2 . TRBV30 . CVLGYGYTF TGTGTTCTAGGCTATGGCTACACCTTC
TRBJ2-5 TRBD1 TRBV19 . CASSISRWVTGEGEETQYF TGTGCCAGTAGTATATCTAGGTGGGTGACAGGGGAAGGAGAAGAGACCCAGTACTTC
TRBJ2-1 TRBD2 TRBV12-5 . CASGGDGLAGAGYNEQFF TGTGCTAGTGGTGGGGACGGGCTAGCGGGAGCTGGGTACAATGAGCAGTTCTTC
TRBJ1-2 . TRBV14 . CASSQDRDYGYTF TGTGCCAGCAGCCAAGATCGGGACTATGGCTACACCTTC
TRBJ1-2 . TRBV14 . CASSQALLYGYTF TGTGCCAGCAGCCAAGCCCTATTATATGGCTACACCTTC